This T cell receptor beta chain was captured in a study of blood T cell repertoires in COVID-19. TCRdb's copy holds only in-frame clones and misses some; the assay was immunoSEQ multiplex PCR. In the table there are 200,000 to 300,000 clones, about 89% of which are singletons. Germline loops: CDR1 SGHVS, CDR2 FQNEAQ. Trimming removed 5 bases from V and 4 bases from J; junction bases left unmatched: 10. The CDR3 runs 16 residues. The clonotype was recovered from a woman aged 50 to 65 with acute or convalescent COVID-19. The genes are TRBV7-8 and TRBJ2-7, with TRBD1 matching over 11 bases. Sample: peripheral blood. CDR3 bases: TGTGCCAGCAGCCCTCTTGCGGGACAGGGGGGTTACGAGCAGTACTTC. It specifies CASSPLAGQGGYEQYF.